This TCR beta chain was found in a study of vaccination effects on CD4 cells after COVID-19. Data came from immunoSEQ multiplex PCR; TCRdb stores just in-frame clones and leaves some out. The table includes 20,000 to 25,000 clones, around 70% detected once. Germline CDR1 is MDHEN and CDR2 is SYDVKM. Trimming cost V 5 bases and J 0 bases, with 13 bases left between them. The CDR3 covers 16 residues. This clone has more than one count but fewer than ten. Its antigen remains unknown. Under the ViraFEST assay, PBMC were stimulated with viral peptide pools so that antigen-specific CD4+ T cells expanded. Sequencing was performed afterwards. The authors isolated CD4+ T cells after 10 days of culture. The study found no prior SARS-CoV-2 infection in the vaccine recipients, who tested negative for nucleocapsid antibodies.

The input for sequencing was CD4+ T cells from PBMCs cultured with HCoV-NL63 spike peptides, taken before COVID-19 vaccination. The chain couples TRBV28 to TRBJ1-4; D might be TRBD1 (5 bases). This TCR was recovered from a human donor who received a COVID-19 vaccine. The CDR3 reads CASSLGVIATNEKLFF. DNA for the CDR3: TGTGCCAGCAGTCTGGGGGTGATTGCAACTAATGAAAAACTGTTTTTT.